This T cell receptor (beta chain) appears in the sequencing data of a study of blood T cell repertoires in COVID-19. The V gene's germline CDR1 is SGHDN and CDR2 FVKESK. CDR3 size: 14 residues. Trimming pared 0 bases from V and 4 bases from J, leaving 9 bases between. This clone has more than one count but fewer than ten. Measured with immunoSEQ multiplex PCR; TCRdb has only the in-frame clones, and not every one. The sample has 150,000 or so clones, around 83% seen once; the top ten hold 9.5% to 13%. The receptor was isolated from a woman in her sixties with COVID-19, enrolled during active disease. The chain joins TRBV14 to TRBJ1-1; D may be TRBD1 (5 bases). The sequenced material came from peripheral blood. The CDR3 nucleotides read TGTGCCAGCAGCCAAGACAGGGTGGGCACTGAAGCTTTCTTT. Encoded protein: CASSQDRVGTEAFF.